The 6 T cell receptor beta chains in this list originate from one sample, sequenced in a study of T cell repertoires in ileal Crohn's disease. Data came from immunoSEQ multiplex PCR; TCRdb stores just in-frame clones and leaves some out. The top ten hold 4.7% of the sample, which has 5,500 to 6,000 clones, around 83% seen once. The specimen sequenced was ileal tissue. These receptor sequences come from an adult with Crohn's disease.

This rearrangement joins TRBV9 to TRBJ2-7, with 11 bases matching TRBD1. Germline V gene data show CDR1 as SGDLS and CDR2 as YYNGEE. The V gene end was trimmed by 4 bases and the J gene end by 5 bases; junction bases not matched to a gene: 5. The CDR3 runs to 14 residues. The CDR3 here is CASSPRDRGNEQYF. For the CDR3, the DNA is TGTGCCAGCAGCCCTCGGGACAGGGGGAACGAGCAGTACTTC.

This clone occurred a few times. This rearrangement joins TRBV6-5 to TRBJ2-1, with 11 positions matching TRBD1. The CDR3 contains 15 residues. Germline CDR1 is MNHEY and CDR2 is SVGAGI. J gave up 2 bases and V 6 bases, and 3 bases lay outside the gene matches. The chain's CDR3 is CASRGTGGAYNEQFF. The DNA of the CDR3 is TGTGCCAGCAGGGGGACAGGGGGGGCCTACAATGAGCAGTTCTTC.

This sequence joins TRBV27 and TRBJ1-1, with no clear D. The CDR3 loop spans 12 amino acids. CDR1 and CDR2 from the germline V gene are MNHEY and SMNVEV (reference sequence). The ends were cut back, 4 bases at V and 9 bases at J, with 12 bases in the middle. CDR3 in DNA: TGTGCCAGCAGTTCACCCACGGGTAAAGCTTTCTTT. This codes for CASSSPTGKAFF.

The CDR3 coding sequence is TGTGCCAGCAGCCACCGACAGGGCGCCTTCTACGAGCAGTACTTC. This gives the protein CASSHRQGAFYEQYF. The chain links TRBV5-4 to TRBJ2-5; the match to TRBD1 covers 7 bases. The J call may be incorrect, as the DNA end agrees better with TRBJ2-7. CDR1 and CDR2 from the germline V gene are SGHNT and YYREEE (reference sequence). The CDR3 runs 15 residues.

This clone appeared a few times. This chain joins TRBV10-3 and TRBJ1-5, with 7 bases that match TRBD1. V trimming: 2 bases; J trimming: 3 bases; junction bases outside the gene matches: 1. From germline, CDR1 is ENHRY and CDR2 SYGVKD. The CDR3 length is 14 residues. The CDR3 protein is CAISEEGANQPQHF. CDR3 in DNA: TGTGCCATCAGTGAGGAGGGGGCCAATCAGCCCCAGCATTTT.

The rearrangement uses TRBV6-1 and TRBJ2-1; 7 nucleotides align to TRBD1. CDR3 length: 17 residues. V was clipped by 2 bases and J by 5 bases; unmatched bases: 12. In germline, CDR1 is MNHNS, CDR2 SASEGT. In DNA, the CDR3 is TGTGCCAGCAGTGAAAAATTCTGGGAGAGGGGGCACAATGAGCAGTTCTTC. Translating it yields CASSEKFWERGHNEQFF.